Presented here are 4 T cell receptor beta chains from one specimen sequenced in a study of blood T cell repertoires in COVID-19 (dated by TCRdb to the early 2020s). Library preparation was by the immunoSEQ multiplex PCR assay. TCRdb carries this immuneACCESS record with in-frame sequences only. Its versions omit some clonotypes, under half of them owing to an unresolved V gene in the studies checked, with the rest unexplained. The sample includes 100,000 to 150,000 clones, with 74% observed a single time. The ten top clones hold less than 6.5% of the sample. Material: peripheral blood. These receptors were obtained from a man between 60 and 75 years old with acute or convalescent COVID-19.

This clone turned up a few times. The chain employs TRBV9 and TRBJ2-3; TRBD2 aligns across 8 bases. This CDR3 spans 14 amino acids. With V trimmed by 4 bases and J by 3 bases, 4 bases remained unmatched. Germline CDR1 is SGDLS and CDR2 is YYNGEE. For the CDR3, the DNA is TGTGCCAGCAGCACGGGGGGGATAACAGATACGCAGTATTTT. This codes for CASSTGGITDTQYF.

The chain combines TRBV11-2 with TRBJ2-4; D not certain. The CDR3 contains 17 residues. From germline, CDR1 is SGHAT and CDR2 FQNNGV. Trimming removed 0 bases at V and 0 bases at J, with 12 bases between. Written as DNA, the CDR3 is TGTGCCAGCAGCTTAGATCTTGGTGTACTAGCCAAAAACATTCAGTACTTC. Translated, it gives CASSLDLGVLAKNIQYF.

The chain combines TRBV6-5 with TRBJ2-1; D is undetermined. The V end was cut by 6 bases, the J end by 0 bases, with 9 bases between. This CDR3 has 14 residues. Germline values: CDR1 MNHEY, CDR2 SVGAGI. CDR3 protein: CASRKASSYNEQFF. DNA for the CDR3: TGTGCCAGCAGAAAAGCGAGCTCCTACAATGAGCAGTTCTTC.

The chain has TRBV29-1 and TRBJ1-2; tentatively, D is TRBD1 (6 bases). The CDR3 is 14 residues long. The V end lost 4 bases, the J end lost 4 bases, and 16 bases lay between the germline ends. Germline CDR1 SQVTM, CDR2 ANQGSEA. The CDR3 sequence is CSVVDGGRVYGYTF. DNA for the CDR3: TGCAGCGTTGTGGATGGGGGCAGGGTCTATGGCTACACCTTC.